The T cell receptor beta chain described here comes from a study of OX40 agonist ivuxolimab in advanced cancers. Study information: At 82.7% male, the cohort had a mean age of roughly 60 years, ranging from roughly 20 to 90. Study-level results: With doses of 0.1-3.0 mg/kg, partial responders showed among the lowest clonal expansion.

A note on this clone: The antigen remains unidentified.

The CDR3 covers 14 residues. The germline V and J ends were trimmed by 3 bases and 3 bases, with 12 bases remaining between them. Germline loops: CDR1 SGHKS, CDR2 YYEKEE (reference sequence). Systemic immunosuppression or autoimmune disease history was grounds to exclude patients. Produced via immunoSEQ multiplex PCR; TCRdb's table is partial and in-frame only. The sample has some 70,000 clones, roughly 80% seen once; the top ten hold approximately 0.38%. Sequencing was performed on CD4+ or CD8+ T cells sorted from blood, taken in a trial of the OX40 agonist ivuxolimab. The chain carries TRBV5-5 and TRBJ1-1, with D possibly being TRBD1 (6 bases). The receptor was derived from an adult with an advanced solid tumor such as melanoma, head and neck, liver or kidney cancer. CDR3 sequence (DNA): TGTGCCAGCAGCTACAGACAGGACTACACTGAAGCTTTCTTT. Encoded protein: CASSYRQDYTEAFF.